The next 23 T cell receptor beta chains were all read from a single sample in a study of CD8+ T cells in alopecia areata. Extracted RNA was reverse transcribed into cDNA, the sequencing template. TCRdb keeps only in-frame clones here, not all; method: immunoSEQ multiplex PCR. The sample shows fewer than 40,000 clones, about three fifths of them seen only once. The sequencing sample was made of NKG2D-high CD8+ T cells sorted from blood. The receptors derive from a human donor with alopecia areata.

The CDR3 DNA sequence: TGTGCCAGCAGCCAAATAACAGGGGGCGAGACCCAGTACTTC. Protein sequence: CASSQITGGETQYF. This chain uses TRBV7-9 with TRBJ2-5; 9 bases line up with TRBD1. The CDR3 has 14 residues. The V gene end was trimmed by 5 bases and the J gene end by 5 bases; junction bases not matched to a gene: 6. Germline lookup yields CDR1 SEHNR and CDR2 FQNEAQ (reference sequence).

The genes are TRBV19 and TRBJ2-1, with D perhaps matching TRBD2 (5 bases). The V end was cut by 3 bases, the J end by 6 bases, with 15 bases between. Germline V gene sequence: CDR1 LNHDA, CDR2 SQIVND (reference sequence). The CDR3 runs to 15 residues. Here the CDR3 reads CASSIVAGTSNEQFF. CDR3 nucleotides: TGTGCCAGTAGTATCGTGGCGGGTACTTCCAATGAGCAGTTCTTC. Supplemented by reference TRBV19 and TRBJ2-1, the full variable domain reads DGGITQSPKYLFRKEGQNVTLSCEQNLNHDAMYWYRQDPGQGLRLIYYSQIVNDFQKGDIAEGYSVSREKKESFPLTVTSAQKNPTAFYLCASSIVAGTSNEQFFGPGTRLTVL.

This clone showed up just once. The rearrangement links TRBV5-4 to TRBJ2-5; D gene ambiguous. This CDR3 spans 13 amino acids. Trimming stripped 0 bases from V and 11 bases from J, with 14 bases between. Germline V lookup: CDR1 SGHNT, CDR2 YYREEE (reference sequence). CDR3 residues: CASSLGGEDVQYF. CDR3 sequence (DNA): TGTGCCAGCAGCTTGGGTGGGGAAGATGTTCAGTACTTC.

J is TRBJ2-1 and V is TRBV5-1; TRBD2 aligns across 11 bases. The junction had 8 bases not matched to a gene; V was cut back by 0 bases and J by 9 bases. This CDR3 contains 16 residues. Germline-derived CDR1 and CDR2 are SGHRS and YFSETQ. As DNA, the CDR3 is TGCGCCAGCAGCTTGGAACTAGCGGGAGACTATGGTGAGCAGTTCTTC. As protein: CASSLELAGDYGEQFF.

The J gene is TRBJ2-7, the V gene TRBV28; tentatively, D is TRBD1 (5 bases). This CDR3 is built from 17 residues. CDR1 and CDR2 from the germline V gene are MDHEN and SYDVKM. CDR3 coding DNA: TGTGCGAGTCCCCCAGGGCCGAACCCCCTAACGCCTCACGAGCAGTACTTC. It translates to CASPPGPNPLTPHEQYF. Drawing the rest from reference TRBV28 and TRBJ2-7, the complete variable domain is DVKVTQSSRYLVKRTGEKVFLECVQDMDHENMFWYRQDPGLGLRLIYFSYDVKMKEKGDIPEGYSVSREKKERFSLILESASTNQTSMYLCASPPGPNPLTPHEQYFGPGTRLTVT.

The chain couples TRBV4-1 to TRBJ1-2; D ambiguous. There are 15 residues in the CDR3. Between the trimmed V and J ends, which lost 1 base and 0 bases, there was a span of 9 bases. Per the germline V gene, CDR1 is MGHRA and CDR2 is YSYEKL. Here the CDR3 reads CASSQVMGANYGYTF. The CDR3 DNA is TGCGCCAGCAGCCAAGTTATGGGAGCTAACTATGGCTACACCTTC.

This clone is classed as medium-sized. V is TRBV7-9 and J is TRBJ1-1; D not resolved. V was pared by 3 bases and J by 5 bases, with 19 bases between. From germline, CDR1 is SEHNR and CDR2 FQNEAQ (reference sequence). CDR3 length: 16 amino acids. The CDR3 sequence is CASSFSQAGGRTEAFF. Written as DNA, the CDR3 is TGTGCCAGCAGCTTCTCCCAGGCGGGTGGTAGGACTGAAGCTTTCTTT.

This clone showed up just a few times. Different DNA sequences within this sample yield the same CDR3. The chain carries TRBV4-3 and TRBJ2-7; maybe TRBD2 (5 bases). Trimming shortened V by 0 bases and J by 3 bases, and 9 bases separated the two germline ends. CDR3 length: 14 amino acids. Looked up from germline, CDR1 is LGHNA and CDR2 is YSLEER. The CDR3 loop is CASSQDLGDYEQYF. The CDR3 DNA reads TGCGCCAGCAGCCAAGATCTCGGGGACTACGAGCAGTACTTC.

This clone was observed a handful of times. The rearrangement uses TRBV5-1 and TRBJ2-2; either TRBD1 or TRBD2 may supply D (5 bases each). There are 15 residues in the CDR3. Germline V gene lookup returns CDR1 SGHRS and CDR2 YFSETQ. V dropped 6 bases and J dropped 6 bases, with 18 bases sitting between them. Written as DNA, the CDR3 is TGCGCCAGCACCTCCGGGACCTTCAACCCCGGGGAGCTGTTTTTT. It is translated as CASTSGTFNPGELFF.

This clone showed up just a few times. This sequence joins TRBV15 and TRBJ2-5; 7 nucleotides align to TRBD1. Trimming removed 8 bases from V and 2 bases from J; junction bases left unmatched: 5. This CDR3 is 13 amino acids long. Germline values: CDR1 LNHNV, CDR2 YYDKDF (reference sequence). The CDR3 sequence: CATGTVMQETQYF. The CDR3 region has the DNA TGTGCCACCGGGACAGTAATGCAAGAGACCCAGTACTTC.

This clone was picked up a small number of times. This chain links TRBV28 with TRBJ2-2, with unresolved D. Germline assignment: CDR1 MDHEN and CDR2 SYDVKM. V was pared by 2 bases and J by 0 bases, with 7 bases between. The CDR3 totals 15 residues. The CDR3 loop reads CASSLLRANTGELFF. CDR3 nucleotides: TGTGCCAGCAGTTTACTCAGAGCGAACACCGGGGAGCTGTTTTTT.

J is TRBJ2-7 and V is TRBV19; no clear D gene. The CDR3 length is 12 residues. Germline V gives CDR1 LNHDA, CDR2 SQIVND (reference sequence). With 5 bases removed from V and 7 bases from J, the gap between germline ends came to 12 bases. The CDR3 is CASSPDFGEQYF. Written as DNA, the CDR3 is TGTGCCAGTAGTCCAGACTTTGGGGAGCAGTACTTC.

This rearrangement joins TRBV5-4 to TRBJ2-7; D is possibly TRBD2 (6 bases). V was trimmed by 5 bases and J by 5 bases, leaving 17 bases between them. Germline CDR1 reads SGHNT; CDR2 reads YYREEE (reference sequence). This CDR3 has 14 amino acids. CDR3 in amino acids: CASRLRGLSDEQYF. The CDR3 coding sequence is TGTGCCAGCAGACTGCGGGGTCTTTCGGACGAGCAGTACTTC.

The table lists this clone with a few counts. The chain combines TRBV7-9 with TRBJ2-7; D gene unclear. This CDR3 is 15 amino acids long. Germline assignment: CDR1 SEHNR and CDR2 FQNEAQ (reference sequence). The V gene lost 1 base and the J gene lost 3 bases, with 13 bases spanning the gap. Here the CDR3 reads CASSLVMADDYEQYF. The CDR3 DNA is TGTGCCAGCAGCTTAGTCATGGCAGATGACTACGAGCAGTACTTC.

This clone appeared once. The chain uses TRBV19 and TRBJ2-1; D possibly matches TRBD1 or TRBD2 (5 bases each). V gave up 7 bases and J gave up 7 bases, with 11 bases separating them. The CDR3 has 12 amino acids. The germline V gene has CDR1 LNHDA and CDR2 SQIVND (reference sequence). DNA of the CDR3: TGTGCCAGTACCGGGACGGCAAATGAGCAGTTCTTC. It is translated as CASTGTANEQFF.

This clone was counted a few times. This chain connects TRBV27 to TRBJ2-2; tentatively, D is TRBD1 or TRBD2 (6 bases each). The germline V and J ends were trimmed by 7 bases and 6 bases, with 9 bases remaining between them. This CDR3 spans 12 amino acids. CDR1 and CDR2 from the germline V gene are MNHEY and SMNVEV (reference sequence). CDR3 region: CASMEGAGELFF. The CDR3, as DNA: TGTGCCAGCATGGAGGGGGCCGGGGAGCTGTTTTTT.

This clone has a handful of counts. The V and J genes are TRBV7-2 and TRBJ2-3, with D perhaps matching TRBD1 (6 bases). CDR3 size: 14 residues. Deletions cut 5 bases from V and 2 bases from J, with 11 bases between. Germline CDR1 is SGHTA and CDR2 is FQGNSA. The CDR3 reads CASSLGQFTDTQYF. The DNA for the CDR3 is TGTGCCAGCAGCCTAGGACAGTTCACAGATACGCAGTATTTT.

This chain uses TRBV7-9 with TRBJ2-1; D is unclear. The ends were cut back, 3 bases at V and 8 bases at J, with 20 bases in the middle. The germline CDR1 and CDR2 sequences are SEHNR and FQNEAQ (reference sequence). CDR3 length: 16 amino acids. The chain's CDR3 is CASSLRGKLLLDEQFF. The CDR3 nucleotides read TGTGCCAGCAGCTTGAGAGGAAAGCTCTTGCTAGATGAGCAGTTCTTC.

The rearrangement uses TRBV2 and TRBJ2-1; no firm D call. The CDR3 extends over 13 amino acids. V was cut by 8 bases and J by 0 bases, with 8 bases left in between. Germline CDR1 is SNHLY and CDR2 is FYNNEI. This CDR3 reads CASSDSSYNEQFF. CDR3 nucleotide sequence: TGTGCCAGCTCCGATAGCTCCTACAATGAGCAGTTCTTC.

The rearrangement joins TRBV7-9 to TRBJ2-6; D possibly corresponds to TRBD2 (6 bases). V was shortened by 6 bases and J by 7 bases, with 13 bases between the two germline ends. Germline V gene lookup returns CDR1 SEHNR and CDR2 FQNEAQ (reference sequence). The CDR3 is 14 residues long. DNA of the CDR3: TGTGCCAGCAGACCGGAGGGAGGAGCCAACGTCCTGACTTTC. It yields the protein CASRPEGGANVLTF.

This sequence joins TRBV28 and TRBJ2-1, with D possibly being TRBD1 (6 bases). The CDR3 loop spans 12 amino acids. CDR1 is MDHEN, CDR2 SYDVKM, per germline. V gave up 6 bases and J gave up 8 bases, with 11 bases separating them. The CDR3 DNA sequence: TGTGCCAGCAGAACAGGGTACCATGAGCAGTTCTTC. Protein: CASRTGYHEQFF.

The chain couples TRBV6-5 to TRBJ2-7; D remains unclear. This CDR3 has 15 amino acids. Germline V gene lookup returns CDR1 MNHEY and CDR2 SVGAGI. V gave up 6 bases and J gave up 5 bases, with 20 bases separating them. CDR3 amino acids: CASSFEAALGHEQYF. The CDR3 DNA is TGTGCCAGCAGCTTCGAGGCGGCTTTGGGTCACGAGCAGTACTTC.

The CDR3 loop is CASSPVLGRGTDTQYF. As DNA, the CDR3 is TGTGCCAGCAGTCCCGTTTTAGGCAGGGGAACGGATACGCAGTATTTT. V usage is TRBV27 and J usage is TRBJ2-3; D might be TRBD1 (6 bases). The V end lost 5 bases, the J end lost 6 bases, and 21 bases lay between the germline ends. The germline gives CDR1 MNHEY, CDR2 SMNVEV (reference sequence). This CDR3 contains 16 residues.